This TCR beta chain is from a study of blood T cells in healthy people across ages. The V gene's germline CDR1 is SQVTM and CDR2 ANQGSEA. CDR3 length equals 13 residues. Trimming pared 1 base from V and 4 bases from J, leaving 10 bases between. A J-beta primer mix and a sample-barcoded 5' primer were used in a second PCR of roughly 7 to 12 cycles. One entry per CDR3 protein results from TCRdb running MiXCR on the 5' RACE reads. The profile shows fewer than 800,000 distinct CDR3 sequences, about 30% of them singletons. Researchers collected 7.5 to 10 milliliters of peripheral blood from every single donor. This clonotype has a count of ten or more.

The chain carries TRBV29-1 and TRBJ1-1; possible D gene TRBD1, 5 bases. Sequenced input: blood. This sequence originates from a woman aged 80 or older in good health. CDR3 bases: TGCAGCGTTGAAGGGGGGGTGGGCACTGAAGCTTTCTTT. It specifies CSVEGGVGTEAFF.